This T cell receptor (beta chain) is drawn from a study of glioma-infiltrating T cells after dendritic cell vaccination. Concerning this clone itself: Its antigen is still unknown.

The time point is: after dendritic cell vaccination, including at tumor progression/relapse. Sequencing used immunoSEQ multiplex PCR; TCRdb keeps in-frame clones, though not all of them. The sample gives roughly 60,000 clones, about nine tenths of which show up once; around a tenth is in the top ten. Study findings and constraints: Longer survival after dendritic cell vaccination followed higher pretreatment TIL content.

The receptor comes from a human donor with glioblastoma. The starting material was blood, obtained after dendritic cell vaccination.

The DNA for the CDR3 is TGTGCCTGGAGTCTAACGACAGCCCGCGGGGACATTCAGTACTTC. This translates into CAWSLTTARGDIQYF. This chain uses TRBV30 with TRBJ2-4; possible D gene TRBD2, 6 bases. The CDR3 covers 15 residues. Germline V gene sequence: CDR1 GTSNPN, CDR2 SVGIG (reference sequence). The V end lost 2 bases, the J end lost 8 bases, and 19 bases lay between the germline ends.